This T cell receptor (beta chain) was found in a study of blood T cell repertoires in COVID-19. About the study: Sample material is recorded as cDNA or gDNA derived from T cells, B-cell-depleted T cells, or PBMCs.

V trimming: 3 bases; J trimming: 4 bases; junction bases outside the gene matches: 12. The CDR3 is made up of 15 amino acids. Germline V gives CDR1 GTSNPN, CDR2 SVGIG (reference sequence). Enrolment of Seattle patients took place during active infection, and they were followed longitudinally. Produced via immunoSEQ multiplex PCR; TCRdb's table is partial and in-frame only. The table records roughly 49,000 clones, 90% to 95% of them present only once. The receptor was derived from a man aged 60 to 69 with COVID-19, enrolled during active disease. The source material was peripheral blood. This sequence joins TRBV30 and TRBJ2-7; 7 bases map to TRBD1. This chain's CDR3 is CAWSVPGGTGYEQYF. As DNA, the CDR3 is TGTGCCTGGAGCGTCCCAGGGGGAACCGGATACGAGCAGTACTTC.